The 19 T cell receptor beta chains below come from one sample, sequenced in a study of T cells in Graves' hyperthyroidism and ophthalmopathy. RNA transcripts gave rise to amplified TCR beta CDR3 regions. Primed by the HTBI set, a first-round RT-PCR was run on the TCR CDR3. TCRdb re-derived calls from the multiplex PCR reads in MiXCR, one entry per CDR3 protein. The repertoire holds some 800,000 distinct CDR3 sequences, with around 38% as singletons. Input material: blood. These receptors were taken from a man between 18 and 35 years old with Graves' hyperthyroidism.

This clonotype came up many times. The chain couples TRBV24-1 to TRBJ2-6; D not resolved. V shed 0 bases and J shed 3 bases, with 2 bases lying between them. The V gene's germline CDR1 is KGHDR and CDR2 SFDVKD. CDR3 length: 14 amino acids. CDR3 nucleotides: TGTGCCACCAGTGATTTGAGTGGGGCCAACGTCCTGACTTTC. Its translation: CATSDLSGANVLTF.

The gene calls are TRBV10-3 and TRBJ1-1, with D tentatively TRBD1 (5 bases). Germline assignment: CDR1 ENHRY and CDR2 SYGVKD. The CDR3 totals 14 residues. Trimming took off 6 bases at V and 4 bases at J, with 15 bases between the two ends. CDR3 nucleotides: TGTGCCATCAGGGGGGGTGGGGAAAGCACTGAAGCTTTCTTT. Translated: CAIRGGGESTEAFF.

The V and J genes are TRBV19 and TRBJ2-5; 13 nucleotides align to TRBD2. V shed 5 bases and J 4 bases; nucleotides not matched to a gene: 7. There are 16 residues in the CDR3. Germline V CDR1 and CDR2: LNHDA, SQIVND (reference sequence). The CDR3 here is CASSPGLAGMGETQYF. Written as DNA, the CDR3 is TGTGCCAGTAGTCCGGGACTAGCGGGGATGGGAGAGACCCAGTACTTC. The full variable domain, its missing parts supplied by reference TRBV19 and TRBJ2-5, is DGGITQSPKYLFRKEGQNVTLSCEQNLNHDAMYWYRQDPGQGLRLIYYSQIVNDFQKGDIAEGYSVSREKKESFPLTVTSAQKNPTAFYLCASSPGLAGMGETQYFGPGTRLLVL.

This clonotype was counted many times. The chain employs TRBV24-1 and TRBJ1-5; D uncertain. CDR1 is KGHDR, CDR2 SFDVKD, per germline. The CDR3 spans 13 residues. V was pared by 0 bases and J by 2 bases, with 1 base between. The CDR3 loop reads CATSDLGNQPQHF. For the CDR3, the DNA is TGTGCCACCAGTGATTTGGGCAATCAGCCCCAGCATTTT.

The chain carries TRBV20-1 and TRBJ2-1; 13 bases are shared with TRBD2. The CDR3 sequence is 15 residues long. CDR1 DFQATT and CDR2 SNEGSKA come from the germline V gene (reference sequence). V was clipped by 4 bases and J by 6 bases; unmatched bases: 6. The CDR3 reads CSATWTSGRGNEQFF. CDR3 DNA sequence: TGCAGTGCTACCTGGACTAGCGGGAGAGGCAATGAGCAGTTCTTC.

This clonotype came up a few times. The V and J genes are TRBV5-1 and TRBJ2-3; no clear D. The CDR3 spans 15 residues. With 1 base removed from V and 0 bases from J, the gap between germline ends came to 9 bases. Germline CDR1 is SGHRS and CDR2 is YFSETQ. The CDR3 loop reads CASSLMSPSTDTQYF. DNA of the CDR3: TGCGCCAGCAGCTTGATGTCGCCGAGCACAGATACGCAGTATTTT.

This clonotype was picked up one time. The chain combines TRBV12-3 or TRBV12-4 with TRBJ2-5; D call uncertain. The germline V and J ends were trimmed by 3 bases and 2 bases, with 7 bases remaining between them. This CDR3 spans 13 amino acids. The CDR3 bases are TGTGCCAGCAGTTTCGCTATTCAAGAGACCCAGTACTTC. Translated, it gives CASSFAIQETQYF.

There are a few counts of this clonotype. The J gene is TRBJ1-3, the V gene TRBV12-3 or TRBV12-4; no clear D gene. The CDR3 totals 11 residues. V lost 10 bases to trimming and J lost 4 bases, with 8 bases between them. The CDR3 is CAIPRGNTIYF. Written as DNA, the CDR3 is TGTGCCATCCCGCGAGGAAACACCATATATTTT.

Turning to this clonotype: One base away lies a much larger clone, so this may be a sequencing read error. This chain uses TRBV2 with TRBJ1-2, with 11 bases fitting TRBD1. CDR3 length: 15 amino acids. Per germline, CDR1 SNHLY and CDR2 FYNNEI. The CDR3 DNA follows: TGTGCCAGCAGTGAAGCGAGGACAGGGGGCTATGGCCACACCTTC. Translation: CASSEARTGGYGHTF.

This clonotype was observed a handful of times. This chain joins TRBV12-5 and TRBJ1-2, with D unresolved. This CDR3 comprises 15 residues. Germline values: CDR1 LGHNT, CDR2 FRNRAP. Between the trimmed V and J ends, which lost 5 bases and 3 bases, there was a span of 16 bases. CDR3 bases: TGTGCTAGTGGTCCCCCAATGACGGATTACTATGGCTACACCTTC. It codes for CASGPPMTDYYGYTF.

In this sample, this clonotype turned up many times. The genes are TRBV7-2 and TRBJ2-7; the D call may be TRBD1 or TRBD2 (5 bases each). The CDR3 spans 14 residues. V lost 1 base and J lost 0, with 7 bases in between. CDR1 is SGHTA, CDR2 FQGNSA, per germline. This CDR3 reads CASSLVGRSYEQYF. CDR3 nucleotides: TGTGCCAGCAGCTTAGTGGGACGCTCCTACGAGCAGTACTTC.

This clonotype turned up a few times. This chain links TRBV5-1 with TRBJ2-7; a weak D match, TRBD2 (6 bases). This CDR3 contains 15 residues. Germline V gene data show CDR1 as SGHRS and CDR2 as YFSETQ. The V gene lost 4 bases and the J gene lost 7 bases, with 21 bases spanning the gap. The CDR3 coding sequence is TGCGCCAGCAGCCCTGGAGGGGAAGGCTGGGGGGAGCAGTACTTC. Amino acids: CASSPGGEGWGEQYF. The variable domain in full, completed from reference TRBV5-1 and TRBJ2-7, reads KAGVTQTPRYLIKTRGQQVTLSCSPISGHRSVSWYQQTPGQGLQFLFEYFSETQRNKGNFPGRFSGRQFSNSRSEMNVSTLELGDSALYLCASSPGGEGWGEQYFGPGTRLTVT.

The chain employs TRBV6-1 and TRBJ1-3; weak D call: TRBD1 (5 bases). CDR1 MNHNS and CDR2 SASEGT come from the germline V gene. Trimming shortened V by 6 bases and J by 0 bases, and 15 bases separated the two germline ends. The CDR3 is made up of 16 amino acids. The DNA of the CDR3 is TGTGCCAGCAGCCAGACGAGGGGTCTCTCTGGAAACACCATATATTTT. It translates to CASSQTRGLSGNTIYF.

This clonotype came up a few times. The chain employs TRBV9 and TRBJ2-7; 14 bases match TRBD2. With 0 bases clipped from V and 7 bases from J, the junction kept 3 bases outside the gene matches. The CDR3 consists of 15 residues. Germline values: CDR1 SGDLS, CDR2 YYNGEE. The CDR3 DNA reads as TGTGCCAGCAGCGTAGCGGGACTAGCGGGAGAGGAGCAGTACTTC. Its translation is CASSVAGLAGEEQYF.

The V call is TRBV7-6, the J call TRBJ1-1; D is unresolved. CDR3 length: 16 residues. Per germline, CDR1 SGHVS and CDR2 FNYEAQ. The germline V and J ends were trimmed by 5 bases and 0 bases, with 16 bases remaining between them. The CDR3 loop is CASSQGLGGVNTEAFF. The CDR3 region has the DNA TGTGCCAGCAGCCAAGGCCTCGGAGGAGTGAACACTGAAGCTTTCTTT.

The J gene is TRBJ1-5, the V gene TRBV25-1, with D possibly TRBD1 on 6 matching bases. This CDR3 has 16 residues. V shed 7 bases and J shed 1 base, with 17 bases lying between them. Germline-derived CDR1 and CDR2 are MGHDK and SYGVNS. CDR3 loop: CASIPVGGGSNQPQHF. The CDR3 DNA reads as TGTGCCAGCATCCCGGTGGGGGGCGGAAGCAATCAGCCCCAGCATTTT. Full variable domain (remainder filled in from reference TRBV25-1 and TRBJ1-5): EADIYQTPRYLVIGTGKKITLECSQTMGHDKMYWYQQDPGMELHLIHYSYGVNSTEKGDLSSESTVSRIRTEHFPLTLESARPSHTSQYLCASIPVGGGSNQPQHFGDGTRLSIL.

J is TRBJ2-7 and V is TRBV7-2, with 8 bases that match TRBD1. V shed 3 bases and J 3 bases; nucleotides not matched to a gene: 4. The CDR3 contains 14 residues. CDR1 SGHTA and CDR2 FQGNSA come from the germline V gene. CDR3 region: CASSLDRDYYEQYF. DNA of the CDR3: TGTGCCAGCAGCTTGGACAGGGATTACTACGAGCAGTACTTC.

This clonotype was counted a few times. The CDR3 region has the DNA TGCGCCAGCAGCCAACAGATGAAGACTAATGAAAAACTGTTTTTT. Translating gives CASSQQMKTNEKLFF. V usage is TRBV4-1 and J usage is TRBJ1-4; D is unresolved. This CDR3 comprises 15 residues. V lost 2 bases, J lost 2 bases, and 9 bases lay in between. CDR1 is MGHRA and CDR2 is YSYEKL in the germline V gene.

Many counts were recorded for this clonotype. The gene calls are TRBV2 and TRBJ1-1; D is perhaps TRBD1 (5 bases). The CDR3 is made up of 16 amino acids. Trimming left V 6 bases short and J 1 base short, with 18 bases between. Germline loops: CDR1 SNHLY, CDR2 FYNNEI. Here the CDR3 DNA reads TGTGCCAGCAGGCCGTGGTCGGGGCGGGAGAACACTGAAGCTTTCTTT. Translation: CASRPWSGRENTEAFF.